A selection of T cell receptor beta chains follows, all from one sample in a study of regulatory T cells in long-lasting Graves disease. Via MiXCR, TCRdb re-called the multiplex PCR reads, giving one row per CDR3 protein. The table shows roughly 420,000 distinct CDR3 sequences, with roughly 15% occurring only once. The sample was also reused in another study, on T cells in Graves' hyperthyroidism and ophthalmopathy.

The input for sequencing was peripheral blood mononuclear cells (PBMCs), taken at new diagnosis, from a patient treated with antithyroid drugs. These receptors originate from a woman aged 45-59 years with Graves disease. Both conserved end residues are part of each CDR3. Each record gives: V gene, clone size, J gene, CDR3 protein. Clone size appears in some rows only: once, few, many, or a class for an expanded clone.

TRBV20-1	few	TRBJ2-7	CSAPGQREQYF
TRBV6-1	few	TRBJ1-6	CASTRPRDGSPLHF
TRBV9	few	TRBJ2-2	CASQNRVTGELFF
TRBV4-1	-	TRBJ2-7	CASSQDPGTETYEQYF
TRBV12-3/TRBV12-4	many	TRBJ2-3	CASRPPPQLEDTDTQYF
TRBV3-1	many	TRBJ2-5	CASSQPGLAGGETQYF
TRBV3-1	-	TRBJ2-4	CASSPRTGDKNIQYF
TRBV28	many	TRBJ1-2	CASSTRRTGEGYTF
TRBV12-3/TRBV12-4	many	TRBJ2-2	CASSPQGQGTGELFF
TRBV12-3/TRBV12-4	many	TRBJ2-2	CASSRLAGGELFF
TRBV12-3/TRBV12-4	many	TRBJ2-1	CASSLRVAGANNEQFF
TRBV7-3	many	TRBJ2-5	CASSLMGRGAEETQYF
TRBV9	many	TRBJ1-1	CASSVGLLNTEAFF
TRBV27	many	TRBJ2-1	CASYPPGDEQFF
TRBV29-1	many	TRBJ2-2	CSAVGTGVNTGELFF
TRBV5-1	-	TRBJ2-3	CASSSTGGGTDTQYF
TRBV11-2	many	TRBJ2-3	CASSLGAGATDTQYF
TRBV4-1	few	TRBJ2-7	CASSHRTSGRYEQYF
TRBV28	many	TRBJ2-5	CASSFGASGRGLETQYF
TRBV20-1	-	TRBJ2-1	CSARAPGVVEQFF
TRBV3-1	few	TRBJ1-6	CASSQDNNSPLHF
TRBV27	-	TRBJ1-5	CASSLRGTISNQPQHF
TRBV7-9	few	TRBJ2-7	CASSLRDRGHEQYF
TRBV2	few	TRBJ2-2	CASSDFLNTGELFF
TRBV6-2/TRBV6-3	-	TRBJ2-1	CASNYGLAGAYNEQFF
TRBV28	many	TRBJ2-3	CASSYGRVTDTQYF
TRBV28	many	TRBJ1-2	CASSLTGADYGYTF
TRBV28	many	TRBJ2-7	CASSPGLAGGIGGEQYF
TRBV3-1	-	TRBJ2-3	CASSQDYGGSRADTQYF
TRBV11-1	many	TRBJ2-2	CASSFPRLAGVTDTGELFF
TRBV30	-	TRBJ2-7	CAWTWLGEQYF
TRBV30	few	TRBJ2-1	CAWSNLAEQFF
TRBV6-9	few	TRBJ1-5	CASSWDRYSNQPQHF
TRBV5-1	-	TRBJ2-1	CASSSGPGTYNEQFF
TRBV10-3	-	TRBJ1-2	CAISDPGGGTNYGYTF
TRBV2	many	TRBJ2-7	CASRPLAGVNEQYF
TRBV7-8	few	TRBJ2-7	CASSGRDSRDYEQYF
TRBV12-3/TRBV12-4	many	TRBJ1-2	CASSFTDNYGYTF
TRBV10-2	-	TRBJ1-1	CASSSFFQNTEAFF
TRBV28	many	TRBJ2-3	CASSPSSLGLADTDTQYF
TRBV19	few	TRBJ1-3	CASSLHRGSGNTIYF
TRBV29-1	many	TRBJ1-1	CSVDYGRRNTEAFF
TRBV10-3	many	TRBJ2-1	CAISRTSGDEQFF
TRBV12-3/TRBV12-4	many	TRBJ2-7	CASRSGTRSYEQYF
TRBV6-5	many	TRBJ2-3	CASSSRLAGPTDTQYF
TRBV7-8	many	TRBJ1-5	CASSIDRGVQHF
TRBV5-5	-	TRBJ1-1	CASSTLGRGAIHTEAFF
TRBV2	many	TRBJ2-6	CASSIDNSGANVLTF
TRBV6-5	-	TRBJ2-1	CASSYSISSSYNEQFF
TRBV30	-	TRBJ1-2	CAWSMTGGVGYTF
TRBV11-2	many	TRBJ2-1	CASSLGGSGRWSSYNEQFF
TRBV20-1	-	TRBJ2-5	CSASSRRRETQYF
TRBV10-1	-	TRBJ2-2	CASSDGGSGTGELFF
TRBV13	-	TRBJ2-1	CASSFSGRAGGDEQFF
TRBV5-1	many	TRBJ2-7	CASSSQQGIEQYF
TRBV7-3	few	TRBJ2-3	CASSPAGGVADTQYF
TRBV9	-	TRBJ2-2	CASSVGGHYTGELFF
TRBV3-1	many	TRBJ1-1	CASSPSQGGWTEAFF